The entry that follows covers one T cell receptor beta chain sequence. The data originate from a study of blood T cell repertoires in COVID-19. Libraries were prepared by immunoSEQ multiplex PCR; TCRdb keeps only in-frame clonotypes and omits some of them. The data hold about 40,000 clones, with around 90% observed a single time. The sample taken for sequencing was peripheral blood. The receptor was isolated from a human donor in a cohort sampled during active COVID-19.

This chain's CDR3 is CASSVVDFGNTIYF. The CDR3 DNA follows: TGTGCCAGCAGCGTAGTAGATTTCGGAAACACCATATATTTT. The gene calls are TRBV9 and TRBJ1-3; unclear D gene. The CDR3 contains 14 residues. The ends were cut back, 0 bases at V and 4 bases at J, with 8 bases in the middle. Germline CDR1 and CDR2: SGDLS and YYNGEE.